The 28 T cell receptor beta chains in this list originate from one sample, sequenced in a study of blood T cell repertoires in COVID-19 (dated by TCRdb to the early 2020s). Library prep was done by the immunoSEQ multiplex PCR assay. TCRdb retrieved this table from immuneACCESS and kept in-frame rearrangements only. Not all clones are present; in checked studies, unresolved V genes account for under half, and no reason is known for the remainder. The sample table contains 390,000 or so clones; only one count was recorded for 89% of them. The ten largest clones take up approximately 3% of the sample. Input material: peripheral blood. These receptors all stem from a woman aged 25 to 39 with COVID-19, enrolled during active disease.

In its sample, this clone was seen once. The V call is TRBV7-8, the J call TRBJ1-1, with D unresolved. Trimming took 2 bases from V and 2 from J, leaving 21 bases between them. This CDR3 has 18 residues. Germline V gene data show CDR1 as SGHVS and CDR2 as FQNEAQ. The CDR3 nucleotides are TGTGCCAGCAGCTTACCCCCTAGTCCAAGAAACGAAAACACTGAAGCTTTCTTT. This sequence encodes CASSLPPSPRNENTEAFF.

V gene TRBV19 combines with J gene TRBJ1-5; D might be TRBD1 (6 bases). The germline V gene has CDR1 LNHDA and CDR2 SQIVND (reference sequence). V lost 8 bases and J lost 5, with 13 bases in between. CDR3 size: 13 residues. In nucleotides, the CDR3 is TGTGCCAGTGGGGGGGCAGTTGATCAGCCCCAGCATTTT. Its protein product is CASGGAVDQPQHF.

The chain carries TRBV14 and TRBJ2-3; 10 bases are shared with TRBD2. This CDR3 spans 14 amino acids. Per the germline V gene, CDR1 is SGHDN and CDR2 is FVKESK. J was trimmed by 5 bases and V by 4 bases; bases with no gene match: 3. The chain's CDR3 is CASSLLAGKDTQYF. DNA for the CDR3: TGTGCCAGCAGCCTACTAGCGGGAAAAGATACGCAGTATTTT.

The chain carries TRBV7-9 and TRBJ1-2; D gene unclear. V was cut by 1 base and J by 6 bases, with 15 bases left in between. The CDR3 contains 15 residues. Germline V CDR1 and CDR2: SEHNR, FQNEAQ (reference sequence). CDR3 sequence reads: CASSLGIARDHGYTF. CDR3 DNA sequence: TGTGCCAGCAGCTTAGGTATAGCGCGGGATCATGGCTACACCTTC.

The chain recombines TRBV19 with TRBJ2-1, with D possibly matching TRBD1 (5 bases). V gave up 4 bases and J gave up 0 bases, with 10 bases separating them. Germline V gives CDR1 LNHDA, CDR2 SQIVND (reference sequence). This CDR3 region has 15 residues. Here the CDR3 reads CASSTQGISYNEQFF. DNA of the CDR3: TGTGCCAGTAGTACCCAGGGTATCTCCTACAATGAGCAGTTCTTC.

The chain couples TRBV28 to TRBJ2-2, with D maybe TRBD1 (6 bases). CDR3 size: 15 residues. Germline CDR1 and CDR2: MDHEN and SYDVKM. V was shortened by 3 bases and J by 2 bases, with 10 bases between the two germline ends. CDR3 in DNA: TGTGCCAGCAGTTTCCAGGGGAAAAACACCGGGGAGCTGTTTTTT. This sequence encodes CASSFQGKNTGELFF.

This chain's CDR3 is CATSGGTGIVFF. As DNA, the CDR3 is TGTGCCACCAGTGGGGGGACAGGGATTGTTTTCTTT. The chain carries TRBV24-1 and TRBJ1-1, with TRBD1 identical over 9 bases. CDR1 and CDR2 from the germline V gene are KGHDR and SFDVKD. With 5 bases clipped from V and 13 bases from J, the junction kept 7 bases outside the gene matches. The CDR3 loop spans 12 amino acids.

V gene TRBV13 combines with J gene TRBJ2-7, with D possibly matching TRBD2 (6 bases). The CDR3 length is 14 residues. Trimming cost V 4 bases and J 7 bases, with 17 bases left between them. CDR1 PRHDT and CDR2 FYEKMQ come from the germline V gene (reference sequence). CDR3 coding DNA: TGTGCCAGCAGCTATTATATAGGGCGGGAAGAGCAGTACTTC. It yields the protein CASSYYIGREEQYF.

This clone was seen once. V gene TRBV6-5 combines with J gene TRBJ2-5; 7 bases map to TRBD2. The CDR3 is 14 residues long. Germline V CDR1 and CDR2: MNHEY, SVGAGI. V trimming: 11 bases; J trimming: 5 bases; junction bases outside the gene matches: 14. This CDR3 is CAGHTGAGQETQYF. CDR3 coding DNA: TGTGCCGGTCATACTGGAGCGGGGCAGGAGACCCAGTACTTC.

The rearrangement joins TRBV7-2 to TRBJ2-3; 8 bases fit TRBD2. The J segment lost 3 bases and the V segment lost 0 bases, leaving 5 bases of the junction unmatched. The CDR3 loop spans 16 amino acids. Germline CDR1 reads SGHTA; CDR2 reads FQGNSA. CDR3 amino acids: CASSLASVAGTDTQYF. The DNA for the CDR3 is TGTGCCAGCAGCTTAGCGTCGGTAGCGGGGACAGATACGCAGTATTTT. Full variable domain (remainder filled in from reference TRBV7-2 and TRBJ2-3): GAGVSQSPSNKVTEKGKDVELRCDPISGHTALYWYRQSLGQGLEFLIYFQGNSAPDKSGLPSDRFSAERTGGSVSTLTIQRTQQEDSAVYLCASSLASVAGTDTQYFGPGTRLTVL.

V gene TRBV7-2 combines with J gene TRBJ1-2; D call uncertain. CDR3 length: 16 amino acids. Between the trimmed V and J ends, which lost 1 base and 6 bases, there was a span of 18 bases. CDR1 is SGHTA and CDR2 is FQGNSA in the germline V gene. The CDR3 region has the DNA TGTGCCAGCAGCTTAGTAATCCGGGGTTTTGAGGATGGCTACACCTTC. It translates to CASSLVIRGFEDGYTF.

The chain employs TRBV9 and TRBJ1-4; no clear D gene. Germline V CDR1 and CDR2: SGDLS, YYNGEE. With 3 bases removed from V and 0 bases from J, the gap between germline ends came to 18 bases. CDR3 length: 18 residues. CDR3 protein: CASSAPGRGSATNEKLFF. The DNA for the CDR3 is TGTGCCAGCAGCGCCCCCGGACGGGGATCAGCAACTAATGAAAAACTGTTTTTT.

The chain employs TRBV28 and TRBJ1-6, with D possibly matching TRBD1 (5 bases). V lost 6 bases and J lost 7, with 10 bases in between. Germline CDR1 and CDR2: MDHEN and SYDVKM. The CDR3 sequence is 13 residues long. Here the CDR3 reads CASRTAENSPLHF. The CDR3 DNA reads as TGTGCCAGCAGGACAGCAGAGAATTCACCCCTCCACTTT.

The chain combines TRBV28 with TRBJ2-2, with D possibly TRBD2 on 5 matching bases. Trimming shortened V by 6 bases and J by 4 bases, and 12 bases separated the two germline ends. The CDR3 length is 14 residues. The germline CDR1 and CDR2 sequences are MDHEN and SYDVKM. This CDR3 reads CASRTIMGTGELFF. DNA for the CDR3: TGTGCCAGCAGGACTATCATGGGCACCGGGGAGCTGTTTTTT.

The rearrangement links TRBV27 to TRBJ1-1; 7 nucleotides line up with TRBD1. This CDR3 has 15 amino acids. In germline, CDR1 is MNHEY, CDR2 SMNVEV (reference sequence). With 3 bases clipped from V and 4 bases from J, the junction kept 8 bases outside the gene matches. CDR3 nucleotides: TGTGCCAGCAGTTTGAAACAGGGGATAAGCACTGAAGCTTTCTTT. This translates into CASSLKQGISTEAFF.

The CDR3 here is CAISEGINEKLFF. The CDR3 bases are TGTGCCATCAGTGAGGGCATTAATGAAAAACTGTTTTTT. This chain joins TRBV10-3 and TRBJ1-4; D is unresolved. CDR1 is ENHRY, CDR2 SYGVKD, per germline. The CDR3 totals 13 residues. V lost 2 bases and J lost 4, with 5 bases in between.

The CDR3 here is CASSQGRDNSPLHF. Written as DNA, the CDR3 is TGTGCCAGCAGCCAAGGGCGGGATAATTCACCCCTCCACTTT. The chain carries TRBV3-1 (or the pseudogene TRBV3-2) and TRBJ1-6; D not certain. Trimming stripped 1 base from V and 5 bases from J, with 6 bases between. The CDR3 is 14 amino acids. Germline values: CDR1 LGHDT, CDR2 YNNKEL (reference sequence).

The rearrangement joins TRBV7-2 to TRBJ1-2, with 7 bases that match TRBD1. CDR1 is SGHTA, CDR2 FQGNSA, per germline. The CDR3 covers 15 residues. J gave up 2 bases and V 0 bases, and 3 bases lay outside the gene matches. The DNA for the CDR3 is TGTGCCAGCAGCTTAGCGGTGGGACAGAACTATGGCTACACCTTC. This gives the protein CASSLAVGQNYGYTF. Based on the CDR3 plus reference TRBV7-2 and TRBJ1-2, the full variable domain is GAGVSQSPSNKVTEKGKDVELRCDPISGHTALYWYRQSLGQGLEFLIYFQGNSAPDKSGLPSDRFSAERTGGSVSTLTIQRTQQEDSAVYLCASSLAVGQNYGYTFGSGTRLTVV.

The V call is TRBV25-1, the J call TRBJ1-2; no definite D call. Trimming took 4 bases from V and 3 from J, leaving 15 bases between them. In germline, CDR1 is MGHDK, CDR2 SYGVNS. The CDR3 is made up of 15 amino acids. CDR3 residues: CASSGTGRPDYGYTF. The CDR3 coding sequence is TGTGCCAGCAGTGGTACCGGGAGACCAGACTATGGCTACACCTTC.

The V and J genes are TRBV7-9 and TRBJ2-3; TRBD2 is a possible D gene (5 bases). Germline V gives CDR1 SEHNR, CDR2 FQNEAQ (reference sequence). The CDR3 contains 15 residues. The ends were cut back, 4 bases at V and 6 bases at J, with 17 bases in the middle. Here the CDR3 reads CASSSWTDFEDTQYF. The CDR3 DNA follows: TGTGCCAGCAGCTCTTGGACGGACTTTGAGGATACGCAGTATTTT.

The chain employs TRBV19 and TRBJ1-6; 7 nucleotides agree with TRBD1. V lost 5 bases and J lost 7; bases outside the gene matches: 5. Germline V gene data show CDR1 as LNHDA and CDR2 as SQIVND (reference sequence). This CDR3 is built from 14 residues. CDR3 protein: CASSLGQTNSPLHF. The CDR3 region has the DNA TGTGCCAGTAGTTTGGGACAGACCAATTCACCCCTCCACTTT.

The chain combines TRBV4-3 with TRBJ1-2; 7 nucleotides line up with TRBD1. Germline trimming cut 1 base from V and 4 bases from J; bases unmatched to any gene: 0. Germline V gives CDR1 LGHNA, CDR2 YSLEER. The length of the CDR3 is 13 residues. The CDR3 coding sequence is TGCGCCAGCAGCCAAGGACAGGGCTATGGCTACACCTTC. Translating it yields CASSQGQGYGYTF.

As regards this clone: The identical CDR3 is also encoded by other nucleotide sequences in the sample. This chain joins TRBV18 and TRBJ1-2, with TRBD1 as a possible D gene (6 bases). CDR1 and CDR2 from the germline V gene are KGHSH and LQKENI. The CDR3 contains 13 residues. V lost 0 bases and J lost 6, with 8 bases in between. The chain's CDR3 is CASSPPTGNGYTF. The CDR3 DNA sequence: TGTGCCAGCTCACCACCCACAGGGAATGGCTACACCTTC.

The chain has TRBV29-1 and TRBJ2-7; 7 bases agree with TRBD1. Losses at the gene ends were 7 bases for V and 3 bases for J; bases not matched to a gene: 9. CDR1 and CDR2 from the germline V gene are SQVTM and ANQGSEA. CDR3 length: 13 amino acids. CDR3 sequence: CSAARQGRYEQYF. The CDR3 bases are TGCAGCGCCGCCCGACAGGGTCGCTACGAGCAGTACTTC.

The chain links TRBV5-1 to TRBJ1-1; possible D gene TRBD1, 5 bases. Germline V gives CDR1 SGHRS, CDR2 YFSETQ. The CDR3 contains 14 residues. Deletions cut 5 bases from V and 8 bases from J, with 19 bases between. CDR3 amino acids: CASRQTGGTAEAFF. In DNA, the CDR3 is TGCGCCAGCAGGCAAACCGGGGGGACTGCCGAAGCTTTCTTT.

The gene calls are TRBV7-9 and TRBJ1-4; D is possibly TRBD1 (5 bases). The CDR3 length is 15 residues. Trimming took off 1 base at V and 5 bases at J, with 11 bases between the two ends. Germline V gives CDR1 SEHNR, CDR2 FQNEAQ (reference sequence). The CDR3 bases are TGTGCCAGCAGCTTAGAGGGACGGGGGAATGAAAAACTGTTTTTT. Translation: CASSLEGRGNEKLFF.

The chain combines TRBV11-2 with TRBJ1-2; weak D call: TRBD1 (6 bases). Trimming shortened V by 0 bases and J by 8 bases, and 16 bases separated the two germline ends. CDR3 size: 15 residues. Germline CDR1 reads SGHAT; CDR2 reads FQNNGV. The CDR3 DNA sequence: TGTGCCAGCAGCTTAGATTTTGGAACAGGGCTCGGCTACACCTTC. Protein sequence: CASSLDFGTGLGYTF.

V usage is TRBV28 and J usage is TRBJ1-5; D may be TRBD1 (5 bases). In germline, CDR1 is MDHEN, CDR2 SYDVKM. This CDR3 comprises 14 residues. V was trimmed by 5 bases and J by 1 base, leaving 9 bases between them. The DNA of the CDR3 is TGTGCCAGCAGTGGGCGGGACAGCAATCAGCCCCAGCATTTT. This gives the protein CASSGRDSNQPQHF.